What follows are 20 T cell receptor beta chains derived from one specimen sequenced in a study of blood T cell repertoires in COVID-19. The table came from immunoSEQ multiplex PCR; TCRdb's copy has only in-frame clones and leaves some out. The table lists some 260,000 clones, over 80% of them singletons. Sequencing was done on a sample of PBMCs or T cells enriched from blood (not recorded which). These TCRs come from a woman younger than 30 who had recovered from COVID-19.

The J gene is TRBJ2-3, the V gene TRBV3-1 (or the pseudogene TRBV3-2); 14 positions match TRBD2. V shed 8 bases, J shed 5 bases, and the junction held 0 bases outside the gene matches. Germline lookup yields CDR1 LGHDT and CDR2 YNNKEL (reference sequence). This CDR3 has 13 amino acids. The CDR3 DNA is TGTGCCAGCGGACTAGCGGGAGGAGATACGCAGTATTTT. Translation gives CASGLAGGDTQYF.

The gene calls are TRBV29-1 and TRBJ2-1, with 9 bases lining up with TRBD2. The CDR3 runs to 11 residues. Germline CDR1 is SQVTM and CDR2 is ANQGSEA. CDR3 protein: CAAAGGDEQFF. DNA for the CDR3: TGCGCGGCAGCGGGAGGTGATGAGCAGTTCTTC.

The V and J genes are TRBV20-1 and TRBJ2-3; D is unclear. Germline values: CDR1 DFQATT, CDR2 SNEGSKA (reference sequence). Trimming cost V 3 bases and J 0 bases, with 19 bases left between them. This CDR3 region has 17 residues. CDR3 nucleotides: TGCAGTGCTAGTCTCCCCACAGATTTCCAAAGCACAGATACGCAGTATTTT. It codes for CSASLPTDFQSTDTQYF.

This rearrangement joins TRBV10-3 to TRBJ1-1; D gene unclear. The CDR3 extends over 14 amino acids. The V end lost 5 bases, the J end lost 5 bases, and 15 bases lay between the germline ends. CDR1 and CDR2 (germline): ENHRY, SYGVKD. CDR3 amino acids: CAISREGAGTEAFF. For the CDR3, the DNA is TGTGCCATCAGTCGGGAGGGAGCGGGGACTGAAGCTTTCTTT.

The CDR3 protein is CASSVAGGLHNEQFF. The DNA for the CDR3 is TGTGCCAGCAGCGTAGCGGGGGGGCTCCACAATGAGCAGTTCTTC. The chain carries TRBV9 and TRBJ2-1, with 8 bases that match TRBD2. The CDR3 length is 15 residues. Unmatched junction bases numbered 4, after V lost 0 bases and J lost 5 bases. Germline CDR1 and CDR2: SGDLS and YYNGEE.

This chain connects TRBV5-1 to TRBJ1-2; D gene unclear. The CDR3 extends over 14 amino acids. V was shortened by 0 bases and J by 8 bases, with 14 bases between the two germline ends. From germline, CDR1 is SGHRS and CDR2 YFSETQ. CDR3 DNA sequence: TGCGCCAGCAGCTTGGGTCAGCGTAGCGGCGGCTACACCTTC. This translates into CASSLGQRSGGYTF.

The J gene is TRBJ2-5, the V gene TRBV11-3; weak D call: TRBD2 (5 bases). CDR1 is SGHNT and CDR2 is YENEEA in the germline V gene. This CDR3 spans 17 amino acids. Between the trimmed V and J ends, which lost 1 base and 1 base, there was a span of 16 bases. The CDR3 DNA is TGTGCCAGCAGCTTAGGTTCGGTGACCGGACTCCAAGAGACCCAGTACTTC. Encoded protein: CASSLGSVTGLQETQYF. Using reference TRBV11-3 and TRBJ2-5 for the parts outside the CDR3, the full variable domain is EAGVVQSPRYKIIEKKQPVAFWCNPISGHNTLYWYLQNLGQGPELLIRYENEEAVDDSQLPKDRFSAERLKGVDSTLKIQPAELGDSAVYLCASSLGSVTGLQETQYFGPGTRLLVL.

The rearrangement uses TRBV4-2 and TRBJ2-7; D is uncertain. Deletions cut 3 bases from V and 2 bases from J, with 11 bases between. Germline V gene data show CDR1 as LGHNA and CDR2 as YNFKEQ. The CDR3 runs to 14 residues. DNA for the CDR3: TGTGCCAGCAGCCAGGAGACTGGTCCCTACGAGCAGTACTTC. Translation gives CASSQETGPYEQYF.

Remarks on this clone: This sample also contains other DNA sequences that code for the same CDR3. The chain has TRBV10-3 and TRBJ1-2; 7 nucleotides line up with TRBD1. The CDR3 sequence is 13 residues long. CDR1 and CDR2 (germline): ENHRY, SYGVKD. The J segment lost 8 bases and the V segment lost 0 bases, leaving 3 bases of the junction unmatched. CDR3 in amino acids: CAISESRGQGYTF. The CDR3 DNA reads as TGTGCCATCAGTGAGTCCCGGGGACAGGGCTACACCTTC.

The chain uses TRBV5-1 and TRBJ2-1; 10 bases are a match to TRBD1. Germline assignment: CDR1 SGHRS and CDR2 YFSETQ. The ends lost 4 bases at V and 7 bases at J; junction bases unmatched: 11. The CDR3 covers 16 residues. Written as DNA, the CDR3 is TGCGCCAGCAGCACTGGACAGGGGGTGGGAAAAAATGAGCAGTTCTTC. Residues: CASSTGQGVGKNEQFF.

The chain combines TRBV12-3 or TRBV12-4 with TRBJ1-1; D may be TRBD1 (6 bases). CDR3 length: 12 residues. Trimming stripped 6 bases from V and 11 bases from J, with 16 bases between. CDR3 amino acids: CASRSTTGNAFF. In DNA, the CDR3 is TGTGCCAGCAGGAGCACAACAGGGAACGCTTTCTTT.

This clone was found a few times. The V and J genes are TRBV5-1 and TRBJ2-7; 8 positions match TRBD2. V shed 4 bases, J shed 7 bases, and the junction held 10 bases outside the gene matches. Germline lookup yields CDR1 SGHRS and CDR2 YFSETQ. This CDR3 spans 14 amino acids. The CDR3 protein is CASSAGLELGEQYF. Here the CDR3 DNA reads TGCGCCAGCAGCGCGGGACTAGAGCTGGGGGAGCAGTACTTC.

The chain recombines TRBV19 with TRBJ1-2; D is ambiguous. The CDR3 has 14 residues. Germline CDR1 and CDR2: LNHDA and SQIVND (reference sequence). V lost 7 bases to trimming and J lost 2 bases, with 14 bases between them. In DNA form, the CDR3 reads TGTGCCAGTAAGGTCTCTGGAGAAAACTATGGCTACACCTTC. Its protein is CASKVSGENYGYTF.

The chain combines TRBV27 with TRBJ2-7, with D possibly being TRBD2 (6 bases). Germline V gene data show CDR1 as MNHEY and CDR2 as SMNVEV (reference sequence). Trimming cost V 4 bases and J 2 bases, with 18 bases left between them. The CDR3 contains 16 residues. In DNA form, the CDR3 reads TGTGCCAGCAGTTCAAGACTAGTCAAAGGCCCCTACGAGCAGTACTTC. This codes for CASSSRLVKGPYEQYF.

This rearrangement joins TRBV19 to TRBJ2-7; 9 bases are shared with TRBD1. The CDR3 is 14 residues long. J gave up 2 bases and V 9 bases, and 8 bases lay outside the gene matches. Germline V CDR1 and CDR2: LNHDA, SQIVND (reference sequence). The CDR3, as DNA: TGTGCCAGCTCCTCCGGGACAGGGCCCTACGAGCAGTACTTC. Residues: CASSSGTGPYEQYF.

The chain is built from TRBV18 and TRBJ1-2; D is possibly TRBD1 (5 bases). CDR3 length: 14 amino acids. Germline V gene lookup returns CDR1 KGHSH and CDR2 LQKENI. The V and J ends lost 3 bases and 7 bases respectively, with 15 bases between them. The CDR3 spells CASSPAGREGGYTF. The CDR3 DNA sequence: TGTGCCAGCTCACCCGCAGGGCGGGAAGGTGGCTACACCTTC.

The genes are TRBV5-5 and TRBJ1-5; D remains unclear. Trimming removed 0 bases from V and 4 bases from J, with 11 bases in between. The CDR3 contains 15 residues. CDR1 and CDR2 (germline): SGHKS, YYEKEE (reference sequence). CDR3 sequence reads: CASSLDPLRNQPQHF. CDR3 bases: TGTGCCAGCAGCTTGGATCCCCTACGAAATCAGCCCCAGCATTTT.

This clone was recorded a few times. The chain is built from TRBV6-2 or TRBV6-3 and TRBJ1-1; no clear D. The CDR3 sequence is 14 residues long. Trimming removed 3 bases at V and 4 bases at J, with 12 bases between. CDR1 and CDR2 (germline): MNHEY, SVGEGT. The CDR3 here is CASSYTGRRTEAFF. In nucleotides, the CDR3 is TGTGCCAGCAGTTATACGGGGAGACGCACTGAAGCTTTCTTT.

The V and J genes are TRBV7-9 and TRBJ1-1, with a possible D match to TRBD1 (5 bases). CDR1 and CDR2 (germline): SEHNR, FQNEAQ (reference sequence). The CDR3 contains 14 residues. Trimming cost V 5 bases and J 6 bases, with 16 bases left between them. This chain's CDR3 is CASSKLGTLSEAFF. In DNA form, the CDR3 reads TGTGCCAGCAGCAAGTTAGGGACTTTGTCTGAAGCTTTCTTT.

The chain carries TRBV4-2 and TRBJ1-3; D is perhaps TRBD1 (5 bases). CDR3 size: 17 residues. Trimming stripped 0 bases from V and 1 base from J, with 13 bases between. Germline CDR1 LGHNA, CDR2 YNFKEQ. Here the CDR3 DNA reads TGTGCCAGCAGCCAAGATCTAGGGGATGGATCTGGAAACACCATATATTTT. The encoded protein is CASSQDLGDGSGNTIYF.